This entry is about one TCR beta chain. Ten or more counts support this clonotype. Its antigen specificity is not known. No base qualities exist here, and no much larger clone lies one base off it. The instrument was an Illumina HiSeq 2500. Quantitative 5'-RACE with molecular barcodes was used to prepare TCR beta libraries. On the authors' methods: To identify disease-linked TCR variants, a new computational method was used, one built on a probabilistic model of VDJ rearrangement. The public reads were run again by TCRdb, first through fastp at Q25 and then through MiXCR, and only productive beta chains were kept. Here each entry gathers all rows of one CDR3 protein and keeps the most common genes and DNA. The V and J calls and clone size are TCRdb's, not the authors'. Recorded for this sample are some 250,000 distinct CDR3 sequences; 20% to 30% of them occurred a single time. Jointly, the top ten make up roughly 0.67% of the sample.

Measured from the cysteine to the phenylalanine, the CDR3 is 13 residues long. Only the CDR3 DNA stays, 39 bases, in frame from base 1. Via the germline V gene, CDR1 is SQVTM and CDR2 ANQGSEA. This record belongs to a study of CD8 T cells in ankylosing spondylitis (dated by TCRdb to about 2017). Regarding the study in general: T cell receptor beta repertoires were profiled in healthy donors and ankylosing spondylitis patients so that disease-linked TCR variants could be found. The whole study cohort included under 140 healthy donors and about two dozen ankylosing spondylitis patients. Peripheral blood was sampled, and synovial fluid was additionally collected from ankylosing spondylitis patients.

On the study overall, not on this receptor specifically: A TCR beta motif made up of about eight highly homologous amino acid variants appeared to be characteristic of blood from ankylosing spondylitis patients. A CD8+ phenotype was shown by the disease-linked clones, which were found at relatively low frequencies in peripheral blood. The disease-linked clones were reported as significantly enriched in matched synovial fluid samples from ankylosing spondylitis patients. Some TCR beta motif variants had previously been reported in synovial fluid and blood of reactive arthritis patients, which suggested common disease-initiation mechanisms.

Material: blood, either unsorted or a sorted T cell fraction (not recorded which). Recombination joined TRBV29-1 with TRBJ2-7; TRBD1 is perhaps the D gene, given 6 matching bases. This clonotype was obtained from a male donor with ankylosing spondylitis or in good health (not recorded which). The CDR3 sequence is CSVVGTKGYEQYF. The DNA sequence is given as TGCTCCGTTGTAGGGACAAAAGGATACGAGCAGTACTTC.